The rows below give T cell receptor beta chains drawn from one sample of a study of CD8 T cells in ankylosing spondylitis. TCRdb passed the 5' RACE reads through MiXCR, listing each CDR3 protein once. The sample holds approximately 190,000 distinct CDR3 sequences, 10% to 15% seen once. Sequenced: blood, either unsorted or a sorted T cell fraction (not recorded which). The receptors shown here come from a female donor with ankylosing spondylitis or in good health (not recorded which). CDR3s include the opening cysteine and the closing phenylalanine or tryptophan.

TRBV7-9,CASSSGLYYGYTF
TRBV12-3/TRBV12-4,CASRPPGSFYEQYF
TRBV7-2,CASSSPWDTQYF
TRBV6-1,CASSEVRSSNQPQHF
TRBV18,CASSPPVRVLGELFF
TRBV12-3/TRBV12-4,CASMTGRNSNQPQHF
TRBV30,CAWSRSNEQFF
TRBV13,CASSLVGLAGNSYEQYF
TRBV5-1,CASRPTGATNEKLFF
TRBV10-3,CAISETGSHQETQYF
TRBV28,CASSLGTGLGQPQHF
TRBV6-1,CASSPLAGVVNEQFF
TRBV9,CASSVVPVGDEQFF
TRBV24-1,CATSEPTGGSEQYF
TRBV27,CASRKQVGGRQETQYF
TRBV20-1,CSASLSGSSYNEQFF
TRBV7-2,CASSLGGTGRYNEQFF
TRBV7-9,CASSLDIDNEQFF
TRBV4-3,CASSQDSLGWIGEQFF
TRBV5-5,CASSGQTGDTQYF